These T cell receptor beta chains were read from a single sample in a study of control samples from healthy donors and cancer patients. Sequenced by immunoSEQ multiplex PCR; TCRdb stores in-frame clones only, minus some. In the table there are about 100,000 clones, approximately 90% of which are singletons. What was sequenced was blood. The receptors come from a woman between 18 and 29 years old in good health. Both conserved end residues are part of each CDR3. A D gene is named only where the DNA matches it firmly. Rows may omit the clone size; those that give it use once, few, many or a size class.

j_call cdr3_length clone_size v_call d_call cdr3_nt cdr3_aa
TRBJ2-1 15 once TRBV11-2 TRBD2 TGTGCCAGCAGCCGATCGGGACTAGCGGACAATGAGCAGTTCTTC CASSRSGLADNEQFF
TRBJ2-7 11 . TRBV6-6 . TGTGCCAGCCTTACAGGGATCGAGCAGTACTTC CASLTGIEQYF
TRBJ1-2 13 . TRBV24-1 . TGTGCCACCAGTGATAGGGATCAGTATGGCTACACCTTC CATSDRDQYGYTF
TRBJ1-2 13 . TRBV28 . TGTGCCAGCTCAAACATGGCGGAAAATGGCTACACCTTC CASSNMAENGYTF
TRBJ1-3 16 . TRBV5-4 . TGTGCCAGCAGCTTCGGGACTGCCCGGGCGGGAAACACCATATATTTT CASSFGTARAGNTIYF
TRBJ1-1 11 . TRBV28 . TGTGCCAGCAGCCAGAACACTGAAGCTTTCTTT CASSQNTEAFF
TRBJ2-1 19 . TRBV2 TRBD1 TGTGCCAGCAGTCACGCCCGGGACAGGACTCCCCCTAAATACAATGAGCAGTTCTTC CASSHARDRTPPKYNEQFF
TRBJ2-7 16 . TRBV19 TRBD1 TGTGCCAGTAGTCCAGAGGACAGGGGGCGAGTAGAAGAGCAGTACTTC CASSPEDRGRVEEQYF
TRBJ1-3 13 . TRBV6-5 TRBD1 TGTGCCAGCAAAACAGGGGGAGGAAACACCATATATTTT CASKTGGGNTIYF
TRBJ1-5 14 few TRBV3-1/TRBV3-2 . TGTGCCAGCAGCCGGACAGATAGCAATCAGCCCCAGCATTTT CASSRTDSNQPQHF
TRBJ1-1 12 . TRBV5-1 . TGCGCCAGCAGCTTGGGAGTCACTGAAGCTTTCTTT CASSLGVTEAFF
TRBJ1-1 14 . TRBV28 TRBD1 TGTGCCAGCAGCCGCAGGGGGGGGAACACTGAAGCTTTCTTT CASSRRGGNTEAFF
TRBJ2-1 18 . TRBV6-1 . TGTGCCAGCAGTGTCCTTAGGGGGGGCGCAAGGTCCTACAATGAGCAGTTCTTC CASSVLRGGARSYNEQFF
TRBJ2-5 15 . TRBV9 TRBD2 TGTGCCAGCAGCGTCCTCGCGGGGGTCCAAGAGACCCAGTACTTC CASSVLAGVQETQYF
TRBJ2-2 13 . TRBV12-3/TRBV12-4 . TGTGCCAGCAGTTTTTTTCACACCGGGGAGCTGTTTTTT CASSFFHTGELFF
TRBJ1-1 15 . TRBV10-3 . TGTGCCATCAAAGTAAGCGGCGCACAGAACACTGAAGCTTTCTTT CAIKVSGAQNTEAFF
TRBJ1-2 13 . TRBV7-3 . TGTGCCAGCAGCTACCGACACTTTTATGGCTACACCTTC CASSYRHFYGYTF
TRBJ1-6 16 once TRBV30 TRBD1 TGTGCCTGGAGTGAGACGGGTACAACAGGGGATTCACCCCTCCACTTT CAWSETGTTGDSPLHF
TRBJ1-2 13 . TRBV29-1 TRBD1 TGCAGCGTTGAGACAGGGGGTATCTATGGCTACACCTTC CSVETGGIYGYTF
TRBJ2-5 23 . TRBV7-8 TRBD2 TGTGCCAGCAGCCACCCCTATCCCCGGGACAGGGGACTAGCGGGGGGAAACCAAGAGACCCAGTACTTC CASSHPYPRDRGLAGGNQETQYF